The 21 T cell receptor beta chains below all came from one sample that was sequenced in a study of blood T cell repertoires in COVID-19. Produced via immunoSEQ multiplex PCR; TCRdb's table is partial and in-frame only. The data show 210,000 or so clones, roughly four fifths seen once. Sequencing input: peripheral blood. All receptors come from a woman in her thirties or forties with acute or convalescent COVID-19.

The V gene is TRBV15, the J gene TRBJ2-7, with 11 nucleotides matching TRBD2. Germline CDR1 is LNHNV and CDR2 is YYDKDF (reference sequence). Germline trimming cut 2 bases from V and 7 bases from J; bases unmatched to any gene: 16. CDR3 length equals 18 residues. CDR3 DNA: TGTGCCACCAGCAGACCAGGGACTAGCGGAACTCTCCCTCGGGAGCAGTACTTC. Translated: CATSRPGTSGTLPREQYF.

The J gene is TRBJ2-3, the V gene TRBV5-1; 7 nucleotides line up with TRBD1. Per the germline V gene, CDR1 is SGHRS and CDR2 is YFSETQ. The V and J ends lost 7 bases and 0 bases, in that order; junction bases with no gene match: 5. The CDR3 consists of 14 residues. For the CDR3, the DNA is TGCGCCAGCCATACAGGGGCTAGCACAGATACGCAGTATTTT. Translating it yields CASHTGASTDTQYF.

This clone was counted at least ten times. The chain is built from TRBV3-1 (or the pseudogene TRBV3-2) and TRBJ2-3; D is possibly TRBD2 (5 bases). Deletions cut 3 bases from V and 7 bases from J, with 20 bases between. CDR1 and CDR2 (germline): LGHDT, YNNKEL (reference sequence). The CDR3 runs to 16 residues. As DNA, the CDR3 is TGTGCCAGCAGCCAGATAAACTCAGCGGACCGGAATACGCAGTATTTT. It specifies CASSQINSADRNTQYF.

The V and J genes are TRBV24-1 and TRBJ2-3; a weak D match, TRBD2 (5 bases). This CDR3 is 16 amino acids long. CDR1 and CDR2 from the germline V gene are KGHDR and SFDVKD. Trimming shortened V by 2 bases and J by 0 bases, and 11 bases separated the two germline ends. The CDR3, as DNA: TGTGCCACCAGTGATTATTCGGACTCTAGCACAGATACGCAGTATTTT. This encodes CATSDYSDSSTDTQYF.

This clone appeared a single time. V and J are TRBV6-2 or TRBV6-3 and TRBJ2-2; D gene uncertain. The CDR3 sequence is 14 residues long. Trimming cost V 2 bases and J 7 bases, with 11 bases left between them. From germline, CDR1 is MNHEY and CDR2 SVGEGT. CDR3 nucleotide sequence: TGTGCCAGCAGTTACGCGTGGGCAGGCGGGGAGCTGTTTTTT. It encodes CASSYAWAGGELFF.

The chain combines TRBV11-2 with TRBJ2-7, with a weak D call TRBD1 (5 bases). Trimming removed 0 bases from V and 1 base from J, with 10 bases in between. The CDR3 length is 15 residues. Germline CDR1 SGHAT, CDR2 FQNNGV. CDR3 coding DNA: TGTGCCAGCAGCTTAGAGATGACAGTATCCTACGAGCAGTACTTC. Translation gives CASSLEMTVSYEQYF.

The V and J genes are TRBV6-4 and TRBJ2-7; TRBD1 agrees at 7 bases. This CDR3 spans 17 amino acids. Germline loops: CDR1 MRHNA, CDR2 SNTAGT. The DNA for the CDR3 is TGTGCTATCATAGAACAGGGGCGACAAAAAAGCTACTACGAGCAGTACTTC. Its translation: CAIIEQGRQKSYYEQYF.

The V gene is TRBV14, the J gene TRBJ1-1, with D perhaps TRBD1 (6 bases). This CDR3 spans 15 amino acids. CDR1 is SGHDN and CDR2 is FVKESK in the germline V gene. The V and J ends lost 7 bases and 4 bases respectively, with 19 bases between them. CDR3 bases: TGTGCCAGCACCAACGAACAGGGTCGGAGCACTGAAGCTTTCTTT. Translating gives CASTNEQGRSTEAFF.

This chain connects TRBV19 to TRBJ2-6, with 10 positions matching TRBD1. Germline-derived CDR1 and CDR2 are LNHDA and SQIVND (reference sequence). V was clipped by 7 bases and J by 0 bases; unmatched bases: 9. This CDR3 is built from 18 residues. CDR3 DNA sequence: TGTGCCAGTAACCTCTGGAGGACAGGGGGCTCTGGGGCCAACGTCCTGACTTTC. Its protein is CASNLWRTGGSGANVLTF.

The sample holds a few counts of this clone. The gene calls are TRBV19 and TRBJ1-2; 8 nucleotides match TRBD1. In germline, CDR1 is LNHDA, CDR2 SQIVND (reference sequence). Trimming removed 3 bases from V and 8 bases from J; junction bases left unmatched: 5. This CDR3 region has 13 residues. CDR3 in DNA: TGTGCCAGTAGTATGGACAGGGACGGGGGCTACACCTTC. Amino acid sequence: CASSMDRDGGYTF.

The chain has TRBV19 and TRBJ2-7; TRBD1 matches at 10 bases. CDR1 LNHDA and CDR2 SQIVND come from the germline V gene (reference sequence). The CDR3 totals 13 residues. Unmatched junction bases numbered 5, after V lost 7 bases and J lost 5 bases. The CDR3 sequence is CASTGTGENEQYF. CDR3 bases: TGTGCCAGTACTGGGACAGGGGAGAACGAGCAGTACTTC.

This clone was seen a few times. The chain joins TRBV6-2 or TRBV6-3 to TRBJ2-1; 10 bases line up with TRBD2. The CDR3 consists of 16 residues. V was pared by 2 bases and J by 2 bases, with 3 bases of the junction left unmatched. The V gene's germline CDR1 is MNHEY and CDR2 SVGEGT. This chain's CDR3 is CASSYNSGRAYNEQFF. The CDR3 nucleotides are TGTGCCAGCAGTTACAACAGCGGGAGGGCCTACAATGAGCAGTTCTTC.

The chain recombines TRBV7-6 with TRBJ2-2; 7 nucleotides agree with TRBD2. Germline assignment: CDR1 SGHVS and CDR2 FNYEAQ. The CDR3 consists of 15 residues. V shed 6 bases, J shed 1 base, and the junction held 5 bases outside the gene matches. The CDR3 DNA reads TGTGCCAGCAGGCCGACTAGCATGAACACCGGGGAGCTGTTTTTT. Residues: CASRPTSMNTGELFF.

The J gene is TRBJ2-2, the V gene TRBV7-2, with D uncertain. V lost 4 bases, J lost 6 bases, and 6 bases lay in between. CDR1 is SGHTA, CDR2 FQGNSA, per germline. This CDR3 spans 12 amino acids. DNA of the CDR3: TGTGCCAGCAGCTCGGTCGCCGGGGAGCTGTTTTTT. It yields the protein CASSSVAGELFF.

CDR3 nucleotide sequence: TGTGCCAGCAGCTCCGAGGACAGGGTAACCTACGAGCAGTACTTC. Its protein is CASSSEDRVTYEQYF. The V and J genes are TRBV7-6 and TRBJ2-7; 8 nucleotides match TRBD1. CDR3 length: 15 amino acids. CDR1 is SGHVS, CDR2 FNYEAQ, per germline. J gave up 2 bases and V 4 bases, and 7 bases lay outside the gene matches.

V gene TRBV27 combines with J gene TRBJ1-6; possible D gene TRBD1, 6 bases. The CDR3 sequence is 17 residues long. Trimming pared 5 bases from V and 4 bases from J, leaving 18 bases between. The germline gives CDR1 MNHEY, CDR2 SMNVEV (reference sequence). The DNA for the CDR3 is TGTGCCAGCAGTCTACTACAGGGAACTTTTTATAATTCACCCCTCCACTTT. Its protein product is CASSLLQGTFYNSPLHF.

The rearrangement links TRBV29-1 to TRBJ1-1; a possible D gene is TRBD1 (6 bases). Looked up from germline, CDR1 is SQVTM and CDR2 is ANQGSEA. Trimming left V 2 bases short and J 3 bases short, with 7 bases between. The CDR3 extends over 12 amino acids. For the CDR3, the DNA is TGCAGCGTTGAACAGGGGTACACTGAAGCTTTCTTT. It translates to CSVEQGYTEAFF. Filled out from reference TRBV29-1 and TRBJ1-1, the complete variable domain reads SAVISQKPSRDICQRGTSLTIQCQVDSQVTMMFWYRQQPGQSLTLIATANQGSEATYESGFVIDKFPISRPNLTFSTLTVSNMSPEDSSIYLCSVEQGYTEAFFGQGTRLTVV.

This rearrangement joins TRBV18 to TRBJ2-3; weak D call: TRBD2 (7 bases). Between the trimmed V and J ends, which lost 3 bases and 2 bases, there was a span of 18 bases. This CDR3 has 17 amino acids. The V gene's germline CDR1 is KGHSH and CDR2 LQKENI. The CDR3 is CASSPIGGGGYTDTQYF. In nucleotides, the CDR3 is TGTGCCAGCTCACCCATCGGAGGCGGGGGCTACACAGATACGCAGTATTTT.

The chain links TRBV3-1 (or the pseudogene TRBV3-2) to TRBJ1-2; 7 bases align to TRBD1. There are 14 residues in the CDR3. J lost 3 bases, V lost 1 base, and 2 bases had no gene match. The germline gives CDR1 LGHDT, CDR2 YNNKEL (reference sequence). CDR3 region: CASSQADRDYGYTF. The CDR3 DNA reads TGTGCCAGCAGCCAAGCTGACAGGGACTATGGCTACACCTTC.

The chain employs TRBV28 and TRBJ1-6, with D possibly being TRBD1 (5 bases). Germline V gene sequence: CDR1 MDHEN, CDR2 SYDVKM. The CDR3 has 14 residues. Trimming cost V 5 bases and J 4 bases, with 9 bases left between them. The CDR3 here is CASSRQPYNSPLHF. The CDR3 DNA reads TGTGCCAGCAGTCGACAGCCTTATAATTCACCCCTCCACTTT.

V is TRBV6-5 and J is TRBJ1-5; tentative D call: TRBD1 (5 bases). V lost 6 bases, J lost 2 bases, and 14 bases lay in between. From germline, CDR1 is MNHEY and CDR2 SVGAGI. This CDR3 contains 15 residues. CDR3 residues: CASRATGGGNQPQHF. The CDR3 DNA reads TGTGCCAGCAGGGCGACGGGGGGGGGCAATCAGCCCCAGCATTTT.